The 10 T cell receptor beta chains below were found in one sample sequenced in a study of blood T cells in healthy people across ages. Sample-barcoded 5' priming and a J-beta primer mix drove a second PCR of 7 to 11 cycles. TCRdb independently ran MiXCR on the 5' RACE reads; one entry per CDR3 protein. The sample contains around 800,000 distinct CDR3 sequences, 46% of which appear only once. Sample: blood. The receptors stem from a man at least 80 years old in good health.

The rearrangement uses TRBV18 and TRBJ2-1, with TRBD2 matching over 9 bases. The J call could be wrong; TRBJ2-7 is a better fit for the DNA end. Germline loops: CDR1 KGHSH, CDR2 LQKENI. The CDR3 length is 16 residues. CDR3 sequence (DNA): TGTGCCAGCTCACCACAGACTAGCGGTCAATACAATGAGCAGTACTTC. Its translation is CASSPQTSGQYNEQYF.

The chain links TRBV10-3 to TRBJ2-1, with 11 bases matching TRBD1. V shed 8 bases and J 6 bases; nucleotides not matched to a gene: 9. Germline V gives CDR1 ENHRY, CDR2 SYGVKD. CDR3 size: 15 residues. CDR3 loop: CAILAGQGAVNEQFF. In DNA, the CDR3 is TGTGCCATCCTGGCAGGACAGGGGGCTGTCAATGAGCAGTTCTTC.

This clonotype was observed a handful of times. The V gene is TRBV6-6, the J gene TRBJ2-7; TRBD2 matches at 7 bases. The CDR3 is 14 residues long. Losses at the gene ends were 2 bases for V and 5 bases for J; bases not matched to a gene: 6. The V gene's germline CDR1 is MNHNY and CDR2 SVGAGI (reference sequence). The CDR3 loop is CASSYGGSPDEQYF. DNA of the CDR3: TGTGCCAGCAGTTACGGCGGGAGCCCCGACGAGCAGTACTTC.

The rearrangement links TRBV7-2 to TRBJ2-7, with D possibly matching TRBD1 (5 bases). CDR1 is SGHTA, CDR2 FQGNSA, per germline. This CDR3 is 12 amino acids long. V lost 6 bases and J 2 bases, leaving 8 bases between the germline ends. The CDR3 region is CASRKGTYEQYF. The CDR3 DNA follows: TGTGCCAGCAGAAAGGGGACCTACGAGCAGTACTTC.

The chain has TRBV6-1 and TRBJ2-5; D is ambiguous. The germline V and J ends were trimmed by 4 bases and 5 bases, with 20 bases remaining between them. This CDR3 comprises 16 residues. The germline V gene has CDR1 MNHNS and CDR2 SASEGT. CDR3 bases: TGTGCCAGCAGTGCATATCCCACGGGTAAAGGGGAGACCCAGTACTTC. Residues: CASSAYPTGKGETQYF.

This chain uses TRBV28 with TRBJ2-1, with D possibly matching TRBD1 (7 bases). The CDR3 loop spans 15 amino acids. Germline CDR1 and CDR2: MDHEN and SYDVKM. V lost 8 bases and J lost 2, with 16 bases in between. CDR3 residues: CASRQGGTAYNEQFF. Written as DNA, the CDR3 is TGTGCCAGCCGCCAAGGAGGGACAGCCTACAATGAGCAGTTCTTC. The whole variable domain, filled in from reference TRBV28 and TRBJ2-1, reads DVKVTQSSRYLVKRTGEKVFLECVQDMDHENMFWYRQDPGLGLRLIYFSYDVKMKEKGDIPEGYSVSREKKERFSLILESASTNQTSMYLCASRQGGTAYNEQFFGPGTRLTVL.

This clonotype was detected once. One junction end disagrees with the germline gene, perhaps due to a read error. The chain is built from TRBV18 and TRBJ2-1; 10 positions agree with TRBD1. Germline V lookup: CDR1 KGHSH, CDR2 LQKENI. The length of the CDR3 is 18 residues. CDR3 sequence (DNA): TGTGCCAGCTCACCACCGGGACAGGGGACAGGCTCCTCCAATGAGCAGTTCTTC. Translated, it gives CASSPPGQGTGSSNEQFF.

V usage is TRBV10-2 and J usage is TRBJ2-3, with TRBD2 matching over 7 bases. The CDR3 runs to 15 residues. In germline, CDR1 is WSHSY, CDR2 SAAADI. V shed 6 bases, J shed 3 bases, and the junction held 9 bases outside the gene matches. CDR3 sequence: CASRPLAGVTDTQYF. In DNA form, the CDR3 reads TGCGCCAGCAGACCCCTTGCGGGGGTAACAGATACGCAGTATTTT.

V gene TRBV12-3 or TRBV12-4 combines with J gene TRBJ1-2; no clear D. The length of the CDR3 is 15 residues. The germline V and J ends were trimmed by 0 bases and 4 bases, with 12 bases remaining between them. The CDR3 reads CASSLAQVEFYGYTF. CDR3 nucleotide sequence: TGTGCCAGCAGTTTAGCTCAGGTGGAATTCTATGGCTACACCTTC.

On this clonotype: A much larger clone is a single base away; this may be a read error. The chain couples TRBV6-2 or TRBV6-3 to TRBJ2-7; D gene ambiguous. The CDR3 has 13 amino acids. V lost 6 bases and J 1 base, leaving 10 bases between the germline ends. CDR1 MNHEY and CDR2 SVGEGT come from the germline V gene. The CDR3 nucleotides are TGTGCCAGCAGCGCACAGCTATCCTACGAGCAGTACTTC. As protein: CASSAQLSYEQYF.